Listed here is a single T cell receptor (beta chain). The data derive from a study of patients and donors after allogeneic stem cell transplantation. The CDR3 consists of 12 residues. Trimming took off 1 base at V and 5 bases at J, with 6 bases between the two ends. TCRdb redid the calling of the RT-PCR reads with MiXCR, one entry per CDR3 protein. The table records roughly 200,000 distinct CDR3 sequences, roughly 40% of them present only once. The sequenced sample consisted of blood, either unsorted or a sorted T cell fraction (not recorded which). The genes are TRBV12-3 or TRBV12-4 and TRBJ2-7; a possible D gene is TRBD1 (5 bases). The clonotype comes from a human donor who was either an allogeneic HSCT recipient or a stem cell or donor lymphocyte infusion donor (not recorded which). It is not recorded whose cells these are; they may come from a transplant donor. The CDR3 loop is CASSLVGDEQYF. The CDR3, as DNA: TGTGCCAGCAGTTTAGTAGGGGACGAGCAGTACTTC.